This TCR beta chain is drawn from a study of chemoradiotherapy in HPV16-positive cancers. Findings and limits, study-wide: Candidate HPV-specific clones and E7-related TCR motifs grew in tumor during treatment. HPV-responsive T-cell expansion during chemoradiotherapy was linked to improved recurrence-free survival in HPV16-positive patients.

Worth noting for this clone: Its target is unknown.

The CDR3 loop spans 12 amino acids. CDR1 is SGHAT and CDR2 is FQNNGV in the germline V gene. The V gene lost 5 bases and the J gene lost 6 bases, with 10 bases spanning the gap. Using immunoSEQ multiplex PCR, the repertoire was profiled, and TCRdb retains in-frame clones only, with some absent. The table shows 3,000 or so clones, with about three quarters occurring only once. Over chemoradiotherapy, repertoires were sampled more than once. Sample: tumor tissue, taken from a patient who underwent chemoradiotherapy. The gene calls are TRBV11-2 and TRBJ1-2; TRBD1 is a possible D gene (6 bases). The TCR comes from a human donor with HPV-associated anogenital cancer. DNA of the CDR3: TGTGCCAGCAGCCTGGACAGACATGGCTACACCTTC. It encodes CASSLDRHGYTF.